Below, 21 T cell receptor beta chains from the same sample are listed, as sequenced in a study of CD8 T cells in Susac syndrome. With random hexamers, reverse transcription was performed on 0.5 to 1 ug of RNA. Using its own MiXCR run on the immunoSEQ multiplex PCR reads, TCRdb lists one record per CDR3 protein. Among 150,000 to 200,000 distinct CDR3 sequences listed, roughly 95% were seen once. The sequenced sample consisted of CD8+ T cells from PBMCs. The origin of the receptors is a human donor with multiple sclerosis.

The chain employs TRBV27 and TRBJ2-2; the D is unclear. The V gene's germline CDR1 is MNHEY and CDR2 SMNVEV (reference sequence). CDR3 size: 18 residues. V shed 6 bases and J shed 1 base, with 21 bases lying between them. CDR3: CASRLRPYSAKNTGELFF. CDR3 in DNA: TGTGCCAGCAGGCTCCGTCCTTACTCGGCCAAGAACACCGGGGAGCTGTTTTTT.

The chain combines TRBV6-6 with TRBJ1-1, with 7 bases aligning to TRBD1. CDR1 and CDR2 from the germline V gene are MNHNY and SVGAGI (reference sequence). V was pared by 6 bases and J by 4 bases, with 5 bases of the junction left unmatched. This CDR3 is 13 amino acids long. The CDR3 protein is CASSLQGRTEAFF. The CDR3 DNA sequence: TGTGCCAGCAGCCTACAGGGGCGCACTGAAGCTTTCTTT.

V usage is TRBV11-2 and J usage is TRBJ2-5; D is perhaps TRBD2 (5 bases). Germline lookup yields CDR1 SGHAT and CDR2 FQNNGV. Between the trimmed V and J ends, which lost 5 bases and 5 bases, there was a span of 15 bases. This CDR3 contains 14 residues. The CDR3 protein is CASSHVGEIETQYF. The CDR3 coding sequence is TGTGCCAGCAGCCACGTGGGAGAAATTGAGACCCAGTACTTC.

The chain joins TRBV20-1 to TRBJ2-4, with 8 bases aligning to TRBD2. Trimming took 5 bases from V and 5 from J; bases not matched to a gene: 5. Germline lookup yields CDR1 DFQATT and CDR2 SNEGSKA (reference sequence). There are 13 residues in the CDR3. The CDR3 spells CSAPTSGQNIQYF. The CDR3 DNA follows: TGCAGTGCTCCCACTAGCGGACAAAACATTCAGTACTTC.

This clonotype appeared once. V usage is TRBV19 and J usage is TRBJ1-2, with D possibly TRBD1 on 5 matching bases. The CDR3 runs to 14 residues. Germline V CDR1 and CDR2: LNHDA, SQIVND (reference sequence). Trimming cost V 5 bases and J 6 bases, with 16 bases left between them. In DNA, the CDR3 is TGTGCCAGTAGTCCTAGGGGACGTGTGGATGGCTACACCTTC. Translating it yields CASSPRGRVDGYTF.

This rearrangement joins TRBV6-5 to TRBJ2-1; D might be TRBD2 (5 bases). Germline-derived CDR1 and CDR2 are MNHEY and SVGAGI. CDR3 length: 14 residues. Trimming removed 5 bases at V and 3 bases at J, with 11 bases between. This CDR3 reads CASSNGINYNEQFF. The CDR3 DNA reads as TGTGCCAGCAGTAACGGGATCAACTACAATGAGCAGTTCTTC.

The genes are TRBV7-9 and TRBJ2-1; TRBD1 matches 7 bases. With V trimmed by 5 bases and J by 4 bases, 11 bases remained unmatched. The CDR3 covers 16 residues. Germline assignment: CDR1 SEHNR and CDR2 FQNEAQ (reference sequence). The CDR3 region has the DNA TGTGCCAGCAGCAGGCGGACAGGCGATAGTTACAATGAGCAGTTCTTC. The encoded protein is CASSRRTGDSYNEQFF.

The V and J genes are TRBV20-1 and TRBJ2-1; D is perhaps TRBD2 (5 bases). Germline CDR1 is DFQATT and CDR2 is SNEGSKA (reference sequence). Trimming removed 0 bases from V and 2 bases from J, with 8 bases in between. This CDR3 spans 14 amino acids. DNA for the CDR3: TGCAGTGCTAGAGAGGGAGCGCCCTACAATGAGCAGTTCTTC. Its protein is CSAREGAPYNEQFF.

V and J are TRBV9 and TRBJ2-7; 8 positions match TRBD1. V lost 4 bases, J lost 6 bases, and 9 bases stayed unmatched. There are 14 residues in the CDR3. The germline gives CDR1 SGDLS, CDR2 YYNGEE. CDR3 DNA sequence: TGTGCCAGCAGCCCGGGAACAGGGGGTACCGAGCAGTACTTC. Amino acids: CASSPGTGGTEQYF.

CDR3 protein: CSVLEYTDTQYF. The CDR3 DNA reads as TGCAGCGTTCTAGAATACACAGATACGCAGTATTTT. V gene TRBV29-1 combines with J gene TRBJ2-3; D is uncertain. Germline V gene sequence: CDR1 SQVTM, CDR2 ANQGSEA. CDR3 length equals 12 residues. V shed 5 bases and J shed 2 bases, with 8 bases lying between them.

The chain has TRBV28 and TRBJ2-7, with TRBD2 matching 9 bases. This CDR3 spans 13 amino acids. The V and J ends lost 5 bases and 5 bases, in that order; junction bases with no gene match: 4. CDR1 and CDR2 from the germline V gene are MDHEN and SYDVKM. The CDR3 loop is CASSLLAGNEQYF. Written as DNA, the CDR3 is TGTGCCAGCAGTCTCCTAGCGGGAAACGAGCAGTACTTC.

This sequence joins TRBV27 and TRBJ1-2; no reliable D call. The V end lost 10 bases, the J end lost 8 bases, and 17 bases lay between the germline ends. The CDR3 totals 12 residues. Germline CDR1 MNHEY, CDR2 SMNVEV (reference sequence). The CDR3 sequence is CATAGVGGGYTF. DNA of the CDR3: TGTGCCACTGCCGGGGTCGGAGGCGGCTACACCTTC.

This rearrangement joins TRBV5-4 to TRBJ2-7, with 10 bases identical to TRBD1. The J segment lost 3 bases and the V segment lost 4 bases, leaving 10 bases of the junction unmatched. The CDR3 is 16 amino acids. Per the germline V gene, CDR1 is SGHNT and CDR2 is YYREEE (reference sequence). The CDR3 bases are TGTGCCAGCAGCCCGCACCCGGGACAGGGGCACTACGAGCAGTACTTC. Translation: CASSPHPGQGHYEQYF.

This clonotype was detected once. The chain recombines TRBV18 with TRBJ2-7, with 13 bases fitting TRBD2. V lost 6 bases to trimming and J lost 5 bases; unmatched junction nucleotides: 7. The CDR3 is made up of 15 amino acids. CDR1 and CDR2 (germline): KGHSH, LQKENI. The CDR3 DNA sequence: TGTGCCAGCTCTTGGACTAGCGGGAGTATCCACGAGCAGTACTTC. Protein: CASSWTSGSIHEQYF.

The genes are TRBV7-2 and TRBJ2-7; no clear D gene. This CDR3 is 13 amino acids long. Between the trimmed V and J ends, which lost 5 bases and 3 bases, there was a span of 11 bases. Germline CDR1 reads SGHTA; CDR2 reads FQGNSA. The CDR3 coding sequence is TGTGCCAGCAGCCCACAGTGGGGCTACGAGCAGTACTTC. It encodes CASSPQWGYEQYF.

This clonotype was detected only once. CDR3 nucleotide sequence: TGTGCCAGCAGCTCAAGGTCGGGGTTGGCGGCCTATGGCTACACCTTC. It encodes CASSSRSGLAAYGYTF. V gene TRBV14 combines with J gene TRBJ1-2, with D unclear. The V gene's germline CDR1 is SGHDN and CDR2 FVKESK. V lost 5 bases and J lost 4, with 20 bases in between. The CDR3 contains 16 residues.

The V gene is TRBV27, the J gene TRBJ2-1, with no clear D. The CDR3 runs 12 residues. Trimming removed 4 bases at V and 3 bases at J, with 4 bases between. CDR1 and CDR2 from the germline V gene are MNHEY and SMNVEV (reference sequence). CDR3 bases: TGTGCCAGCAGTTCGCACTACAATGAGCAGTTCTTC. This gives the protein CASSSHYNEQFF.

This chain joins TRBV20-1 and TRBJ1-1; D unresolved. The CDR3 runs to 13 residues. The ends were cut back, 3 bases at V and 0 bases at J, with 8 bases in the middle. Germline values: CDR1 DFQATT, CDR2 SNEGSKA (reference sequence). CDR3 sequence reads: CSASLQMNTEAFF. The CDR3 DNA follows: TGCAGTGCTAGCTTACAAATGAACACTGAAGCTTTCTTT.

DNA of the CDR3: TGTGCCAGCAGCTCGTCCCCGTCGGACAGGGAATTCTTGGGCTACACCTTC. This encodes CASSSSPSDREFLGYTF. The chain recombines TRBV7-9 with TRBJ1-2; TRBD1 matches 8 bases. The CDR3 sequence is 17 residues long. In germline, CDR1 is SEHNR, CDR2 FQNEAQ (reference sequence). Losses at the gene ends were 4 bases for V and 8 bases for J; bases not matched to a gene: 18. The entire variable domain, with the rest obtained from reference TRBV7-9 and TRBJ1-2, is as follows: DTGVSQNPRHKITKRGQNVTFRCDPISEHNRLYWYRQTLGQGPEFLTYFQNEAQLEKSRLLSDRFSAERPKGSFSTLEIQRTEQGDSAMYLCASSSSPSDREFLGYTFGSGTRLTVV.

The CDR3 DNA reads as TGCAGCGTTGCCCCGGGCTCCGGCTCCTACGAGCAGTACTTC. Translation: CSVAPGSGSYEQYF. V is TRBV29-1 and J is TRBJ2-7; D is uncertain. Germline loops: CDR1 SQVTM, CDR2 ANQGSEA. V was trimmed by 4 bases and J by 0 bases, leaving 13 bases between them. The CDR3 covers 14 residues.

The chain recombines TRBV20-1 with TRBJ1-5; D is unclear. Trimming pared 1 base from V and 3 bases from J, leaving 16 bases between. Per germline, CDR1 DFQATT and CDR2 SNEGSKA (reference sequence). This CDR3 has 16 residues. CDR3 in amino acids: CSARGQFFTPNQPQHF. CDR3 bases: TGCAGTGCTAGAGGCCAATTCTTTACCCCCAATCAGCCCCAGCATTTT.